The entry that follows covers one T cell receptor (beta chain) sequence. The source of the sample is a study of blood T cell repertoires in COVID-19. Across the whole study: Samples taken during acute and convalescent COVID-19 were collected in the United States, Italy and Spain. The cDNA or gDNA used as material had been derived from T cells, B-cell-depleted T cells, or PBMCs.

Data came from immunoSEQ multiplex PCR; TCRdb stores just in-frame clones and leaves some out. The table lists about 75,000 clones, roughly 88% of them singletons. This receptor was taken from a woman aged 45-65 years with acute or convalescent COVID-19. The sequenced sample was peripheral blood.

The CDR3 region has the DNA TGTGCCAGCAGTTACACTGGACTAGCGTACACCGGGGAGCTGTTTTTT. The encoded protein is CASSYTGLAYTGELFF. V is TRBV6-2 or TRBV6-3 and J is TRBJ2-2; TRBD2 matches 9 bases. The ends lost 2 bases at V and 3 bases at J; junction bases unmatched: 4. Per the germline V gene, CDR1 is MNHEY and CDR2 is SVGEGT. This CDR3 comprises 16 residues.